This T cell receptor beta chain was identified during a study of response to subunit inactivated influenza vaccine. With regard to this clonotype: Antigen unknown.

TCRdb itself ran the RT-PCR reads through MiXCR, one entry per CDR3 protein. This sample has 650,000 or so distinct CDR3 sequences; about 15% occur once, and the top ten carry less than 9%. The V gene end was trimmed by 5 bases and the J gene end by 6 bases; junction bases not matched to a gene: 9. This CDR3 comprises 16 residues. Germline CDR1 MDHEN, CDR2 SYDVKM. Notes on the study in general: The authors offered the suggestion that each seasonal influenza vaccination recruits few new T cells.

The sample here was PBMCs from blood, taken less than 15 days before vaccination. The V gene is TRBV28, the J gene TRBJ2-1; 11 bases are shared with TRBD1. The sequence was obtained from a man aged 50 to 60 who received an inactivated influenza vaccine. The CDR3 reads CASSPAPGQGVNEQFF. The CDR3 DNA is TGTGCCAGCAGTCCCGCACCGGGACAGGGGGTCAATGAGCAGTTCTTC.